The next 9 T cell receptor beta chains were all read from a single sample in a study of T cell responses to AZD1222 COVID-19 vaccine. Sequencing used immunoSEQ multiplex PCR; TCRdb keeps in-frame clones, though not all of them. The profile shows around 140,000 clones, around 90% of them singletons. Sequences were derived from peripheral blood, sampled 28 days after the second dose of the MenACWY control vaccine. These receptors originate from an adult who received the MenACWY meningococcal vaccine as a control.

The chain recombines TRBV7-2 with TRBJ1-1; D not resolved. V was shortened by 4 bases and J by 6 bases, with 12 bases between the two germline ends. The CDR3 contains 13 residues. Germline CDR1 SGHTA, CDR2 FQGNSA. The CDR3 sequence is CASSYKGGAEAFF. The CDR3 DNA follows: TGTGCCAGCAGCTACAAAGGCGGGGCTGAAGCTTTCTTT.

DNA of the CDR3: TGTGCCAGCAGCCAAGAGGTTAGGAGCCCAGGGGACGAGCAGTACTTC. This sequence encodes CASSQEVRSPGDEQYF. The rearrangement joins TRBV14 to TRBJ2-7; tentatively, D is TRBD1 (6 bases). This CDR3 is 16 amino acids long. Germline-derived CDR1 and CDR2 are SGHDN and FVKESK. The V and J ends lost 0 bases and 5 bases respectively, with 17 bases between them.

The genes are TRBV28 and TRBJ2-6; 7 nucleotides match TRBD1. The CDR3 is made up of 14 amino acids. Germline V gene data show CDR1 as MDHEN and CDR2 as SYDVKM. Trimming at V came to 5 bases and at J to 11 bases, leaving 9 bases not matched to a gene. The CDR3 reads CASSPTGTAYVLTF. CDR3 bases: TGTGCCAGCAGTCCCACCGGGACAGCTTACGTCCTGACTTTC.

The chain recombines TRBV7-9 with TRBJ1-5; 7 nucleotides agree with TRBD1. Looked up from germline, CDR1 is SEHNR and CDR2 is FQNEAQ (reference sequence). The CDR3 is made up of 16 amino acids. V lost 3 bases and J lost 0; bases outside the gene matches: 5. CDR3 sequence reads: CASSFWTGDSNQPQHF. CDR3 bases: TGTGCCAGCAGCTTCTGGACAGGAGATAGCAATCAGCCCCAGCATTTT.

The chain joins TRBV10-3 to TRBJ2-7, with 8 nucleotides matching TRBD2. CDR3 length: 16 amino acids. Per the germline V gene, CDR1 is ENHRY and CDR2 is SYGVKD. The ends lost 2 bases at V and 3 bases at J; junction bases unmatched: 9. The CDR3: CAISEKELAGNYEQYF. The CDR3 region has the DNA TGTGCCATCAGTGAGAAGGAGTTAGCGGGGAACTACGAGCAGTACTTC.

The chain links TRBV6-1 to TRBJ2-5, with 7 bases aligning to TRBD2. CDR1 is MNHNS and CDR2 is SASEGT in the germline V gene. The CDR3 loop spans 15 amino acids. The V gene end was trimmed by 2 bases and the J gene end by 2 bases; junction bases not matched to a gene: 5. CDR3 in amino acids: CASSEMRAGQETQYF. The DNA of the CDR3 is TGTGCCAGCAGTGAAATGAGAGCGGGGCAAGAGACCCAGTACTTC.

The chain carries TRBV7-2 and TRBJ2-5; D ambiguous. CDR1 is SGHTA and CDR2 is FQGNSA in the germline V gene. The CDR3 sequence is 15 residues long. The V end was cut by 2 bases, the J end by 1 base, with 11 bases between. The CDR3 loop reads CASSLYRVPQETQYF. CDR3 coding DNA: TGTGCCAGCAGCTTATACCGGGTCCCCCAAGAGACCCAGTACTTC. Together with reference TRBV7-2 and TRBJ2-5, the CDR3 gives the full variable domain: GAGVSQSPSNKVTEKGKDVELRCDPISGHTALYWYRQSLGQGLEFLIYFQGNSAPDKSGLPSDRFSAERTGGSVSTLTIQRTQQEDSAVYLCASSLYRVPQETQYFGPGTRLLVL.

The chain combines TRBV18 with TRBJ1-5; the D is unclear. Germline lookup yields CDR1 KGHSH and CDR2 LQKENI. With 2 bases removed from V and 1 base from J, the gap between germline ends came to 9 bases. This CDR3 contains 15 residues. The CDR3 nucleotides read TGTGCCAGCTCACCAGGAGTGGCGAGCAATCAGCCCCAGCATTTT. It codes for CASSPGVASNQPQHF.

The V gene is TRBV7-9, the J gene TRBJ2-1; no reliable D call. V lost 3 bases to trimming and J lost 3 bases, with 6 bases between them. The CDR3 runs to 13 residues. The germline CDR1 and CDR2 sequences are SEHNR and FQNEAQ (reference sequence). The CDR3 DNA reads as TGTGCCAGCAGCTTCCGAGACTACAATGAGCAGTTCTTC. Protein sequence: CASSFRDYNEQFF.